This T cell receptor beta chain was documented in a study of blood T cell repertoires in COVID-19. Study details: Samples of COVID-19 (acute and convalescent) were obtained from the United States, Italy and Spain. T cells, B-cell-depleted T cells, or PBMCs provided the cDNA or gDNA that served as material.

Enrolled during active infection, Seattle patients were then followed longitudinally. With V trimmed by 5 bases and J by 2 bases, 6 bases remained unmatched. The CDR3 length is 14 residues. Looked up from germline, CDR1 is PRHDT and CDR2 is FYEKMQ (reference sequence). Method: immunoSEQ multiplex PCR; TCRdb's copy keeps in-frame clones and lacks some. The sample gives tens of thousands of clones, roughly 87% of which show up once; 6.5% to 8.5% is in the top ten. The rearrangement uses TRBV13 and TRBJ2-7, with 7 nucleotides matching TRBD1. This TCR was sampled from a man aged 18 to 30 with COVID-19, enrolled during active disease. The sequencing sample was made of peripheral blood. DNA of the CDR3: TGTGCCAGCAGCCCTCCTGGGACAGCCTACGAGCAGTACTTC. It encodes CASSPPGTAYEQYF.